The 18 T cell receptor beta chains below come from one sample, sequenced in a study of blood T cells in healthy people across ages. A second PCR, run for roughly 7 to 11 cycles, used a sample-barcoded 5' primer plus a J-beta primer mix. TCRdb independently ran MiXCR on the 5' RACE reads; one entry per CDR3 protein. The sample holds 700,000 to 850,000 distinct CDR3 sequences; about 37% are singletons and the top ten take about an eighth. The source material was blood. These receptors came from a man younger than 30 in good health.

The genes are TRBV12-1 and TRBJ2-1; TRBD1, the D gene given by the table, was not confirmed from the DNA. TRBV12-1 is tagged as a pseudogene. CDR3 size: 14 residues. The chain's CDR3 is CASSSRDTYNEQFF. CDR3 DNA: TGTGCCAGCAGCTCCCGGGACACTTACAATGAGCAGTTCTTC.

This sequence joins TRBV7-9 and TRBJ1-6; 8 nucleotides match TRBD1. With 5 bases clipped from V and 8 bases from J, the junction kept 20 bases outside the gene matches. The CDR3 has 19 residues. Germline V gene data show CDR1 as SEHNR and CDR2 as FQNEAQ (reference sequence). The DNA of the CDR3 is TGTGCCAGCAGCGGAAAGGACAGGGAGTTCGGAAAAAATGATTCACCCCTCCACTTT. It specifies CASSGKDREFGKNDSPLHF.

On this clonotype itself: The junction and the germline gene differ at one end; a read error may be behind it. The chain employs TRBV12-3 or TRBV12-4 and TRBJ1-1; D is possibly TRBD1 (5 bases). This CDR3 comprises 17 residues. Here the CDR3 DNA reads TGTGTCAGCAGTTTTGGTTCCCGGGGGTGGAGGTACACTGAAGCTTTCTTT. Encoded protein: CVSSFGSRGWRYTEAFF.

In its sample, this clonotype was seen many times. This rearrangement joins TRBV4-3 to TRBJ1-2; D call uncertain. V gave up 4 bases and J gave up 5 bases, with 11 bases separating them. Germline V gene data show CDR1 as LGHNA and CDR2 as YSLEER. The CDR3 extends over 13 amino acids. CDR3 protein: CASSRRGKYGYTF. The CDR3 nucleotides are TGCGCCAGCAGCCGTCGGGGAAAGTATGGCTACACCTTC.

The chain couples TRBV12-3 or TRBV12-4 to TRBJ1-1; D perhaps matches TRBD1 (5 bases). The CDR3 is 14 amino acids. Trimming shortened V by 4 bases and J by 0 bases, and 9 bases separated the two germline ends. The CDR3 is CASSYGTMNTEAFF. CDR3 nucleotide sequence: TGTGCCAGCAGTTATGGGACCATGAACACTGAAGCTTTCTTT.

This clonotype was observed many times. The chain carries TRBV12-3 or TRBV12-4 and TRBJ2-7; 13 positions agree with TRBD2. This CDR3 contains 14 residues. The ends lost 6 bases at V and 6 bases at J; junction bases unmatched: 5. The CDR3 loop is CASSSTSGGSEQYF. CDR3 nucleotides: TGTGCCAGCAGCTCGACTAGCGGGGGGTCCGAGCAGTACTTC.

The chain joins TRBV20-1 to TRBJ1-5; D unresolved. The CDR3 sequence is 13 residues long. Germline V gene sequence: CDR1 DFQATT, CDR2 SNEGSKA (reference sequence). V gave up 3 bases and J gave up 4 bases, with 10 bases separating them. The CDR3 loop is CSASVVKNQPQHF. As DNA, the CDR3 is TGCAGTGCTAGTGTCGTAAAAAATCAGCCCCAGCATTTT.

Many counts were recorded for this clonotype. The chain has TRBV4-3 and TRBJ2-3; D is uncertain. CDR1 LGHNA and CDR2 YSLEER come from the germline V gene. This CDR3 region has 13 residues. V was clipped by 4 bases and J by 3 bases, with 8 bases between them. In nucleotides, the CDR3 is TGCGCCAGCAGCCGGCGGAGAACAGATACGCAGTATTTT. Translated: CASSRRRTDTQYF.

Only a few counts were recorded for this clonotype. The V call is TRBV29-1, the J call TRBJ2-3; 9 bases are shared with TRBD1. This CDR3 has 15 amino acids. CDR1 is SQVTM, CDR2 ANQGSEA, per germline. The ends lost 1 base at V and 4 bases at J; junction bases unmatched: 6. The CDR3 coding sequence is TGCAGCGTTGAAGGTGGGACAGGGCCCGCAGATACGCAGTATTTT. Translation: CSVEGGTGPADTQYF.

V usage is TRBV7-8 and J usage is TRBJ2-1; 12 bases agree with TRBD2. J was trimmed by 8 bases and V by 7 bases; bases with no gene match: 18. Germline-derived CDR1 and CDR2 are SGHVS and FQNEAQ. The CDR3 loop spans 18 amino acids. The CDR3 sequence: CASTMTGASGGVVDEQFF. CDR3 in DNA: TGTGCCAGCACCATGACAGGGGCTAGCGGGGGGGTCGTCGATGAGCAGTTCTTC.

The gene calls are TRBV5-1 and TRBJ2-7; 12 nucleotides agree with TRBD1. V shed 3 bases, J shed 7 bases, and the junction held 5 bases outside the gene matches. The CDR3 extends over 14 amino acids. Germline V lookup: CDR1 SGHRS, CDR2 YFSETQ. CDR3 sequence: CASSSGTGGREQYF. For the CDR3, the DNA is TGCGCCAGCAGCTCCGGGACAGGGGGCCGTGAGCAGTACTTC. Drawing the rest from reference TRBV5-1 and TRBJ2-7, the complete variable domain is KAGVTQTPRYLIKTRGQQVTLSCSPISGHRSVSWYQQTPGQGLQFLFEYFSETQRNKGNFPGRFSGRQFSNSRSEMNVSTLELGDSALYLCASSSGTGGREQYFGPGTRLTVT.

This clonotype occurred a few times. V is TRBV20-1 and J is TRBJ1-6; D not resolved. This CDR3 has 11 amino acids. Deletions cut 3 bases from V and 9 bases from J, with 6 bases between. The germline CDR1 and CDR2 sequences are DFQATT and SNEGSKA (reference sequence). The CDR3 reads CSASRGSPLHF. CDR3 coding DNA: TGCAGTGCTAGCCGGGGTTCACCCCTCCACTTT.

The chain employs TRBV9 and TRBJ1-5, with a weak D call TRBD1 (5 bases). This CDR3 is built from 14 residues. Germline V gene sequence: CDR1 SGDLS, CDR2 YYNGEE. Trimming left V 3 bases short and J 4 bases short, with 11 bases between. Here the CDR3 reads CASSDGGANQPQHF. The DNA of the CDR3 is TGTGCCAGCAGCGATGGGGGAGCAAATCAGCCCCAGCATTTT.

This clonotype appeared a single time. One end of the junction is discordant with germline, which a read error may explain. DNA for the CDR3: TGTGCCAGCAGCTGGCGGGGGGGCAATGAGCAGTTCTTT. Encoded protein: CASSWRGGNEQFF. The gene calls are TRBV7-2 and TRBJ2-1, with 9 bases identical to TRBD2. Germline CDR1 reads SGHTA; CDR2 reads FQGNSA. CDR3 length equals 13 residues. The full variable domain, completed using reference TRBV7-2 and TRBJ2-1, is GAGVSQSPSNKVTEKGKDVELRCDPISGHTALYWYRQSLGQGLEFLIYFQGNSAPDKSGLPSDRFSAERTGGSVSTLTIQRTQQEDSAVYLCASSWRGGNEQFFGPGTRLTVL.

This clonotype has more than one count but fewer than ten. The V call is TRBV12-3 or TRBV12-4, the J call TRBJ1-1, with a tentative D call TRBD1 (5 bases). This CDR3 is 13 amino acids long. Trimming removed 5 bases at V and 0 bases at J, with 7 bases between. CDR3 region: CASSVQVNTEAFF. The CDR3 region has the DNA TGTGCCAGCAGTGTACAGGTGAACACTGAAGCTTTCTTT.

In this sample, this clonotype turned up a few times. The chain recombines TRBV5-6 with TRBJ2-1, with a tentative D call TRBD2 (6 bases). CDR3 length equals 13 residues. Germline values: CDR1 SGHDT, CDR2 YYEEEE. V was cut by 6 bases and J by 6 bases, with 13 bases left in between. This chain's CDR3 is CASTEGLRNEQFF. CDR3 bases: TGTGCCAGCACAGAGGGACTGCGCAATGAGCAGTTCTTC.

The chain carries TRBV29-1 and TRBJ1-1; D is unclear. The V gene's germline CDR1 is SQVTM and CDR2 ANQGSEA. V was pared by 6 bases and J by 0 bases, with 14 bases between. The CDR3 totals 14 residues. The CDR3 loop is CSVELDGVNTEAFF. The CDR3 DNA is TGCAGCGTCGAACTTGACGGTGTGAACACTGAAGCTTTCTTT.

This clonotype was detected only a few times. This chain uses TRBV21-1 with TRBJ2-1; TRBD1, the table's D call, lacks a check against the DNA. TRBV21-1 corresponds to a pseudogene. The CDR3 is 20 residues long. This CDR3 is CASSISKTGGPRSSYNEQFF. The CDR3 coding sequence is TGTGCCAGCAGCATAAGTAAGACAGGGGGCCCCAGGAGCTCCTACAATGAGCAGTTCTTC.